Sequencing of this T cell receptor beta chain was carried out in a study of OX40 agonist ivuxolimab in advanced cancers. Whole-study context: Ivuxolimab was delivered to patients intravenously every 2 weeks at doses spanning 0.01 to 10 mg/kg. A male proportion of just over 80% was recorded, with mean age approximately 57 years and range about 23 to 90. Study results and caveats: Some of the nonresponding patients also showed low levels of normalized T-cell clonal expansion. The average count of expanded clones was higher among CD8+ T cells than among CD4+.

Method: immunoSEQ multiplex PCR; TCRdb's copy keeps in-frame clones and lacks some. The sample records tens of thousands of clones, 81% being singletons. V was trimmed by 6 bases and J by 2 bases, leaving 17 bases between them. Germline V CDR1 and CDR2: MNHEY, SMNVEV (reference sequence). This CDR3 comprises 15 residues. This clone occurred once. No antigen is known for it. Sequenced material: CD4+ or CD8+ T cells sorted from blood, taken in a trial of the OX40 agonist ivuxolimab. This sequence was found in an adult with an advanced solid tumor such as melanoma, head and neck, liver or kidney cancer. V gene TRBV27 combines with J gene TRBJ2-7; D uncertain. DNA of the CDR3: TGTGCCAGCAGACTCGGCGACCAGCTGACCTACGAGCAGTACTTC. As protein: CASRLGDQLTYEQYF.